This TCR beta chain was recovered during a study of control samples from healthy donors and cancer patients (dated by TCRdb to the early 2020s). Reading the germline V gene gives CDR1 MRHNA and CDR2 SNTAGT. Counted from cysteine to phenylalanine, this CDR3 has 14 amino acids. Left in the record is the CDR3 DNA by itself, 42 bases read in frame from the first base. V lost 6 bases and J lost 5 bases; the stretch between them is 15 bases long. Library prep was done by the immunoSEQ multiplex PCR assay. TCRdb holds this immuneACCESS table with in-frame rearrangements only. Some clones are missing; in checked studies, unresolved V genes explain under half, and the rest has no known cause. In all, the sample holds over 150,000 clones, and 90% to 95% of those were seen once. The ten top clones hold around 1.3% of the sample. In regard to this clone: The target of this receptor is not known. No clone much larger than this one lies a single base away; base qualities are absent.

The TCR originated in a woman between 18 and 29 years old in good health. The sample comprised blood. Rearrangement joined TRBV6-4 to TRBJ2-3, and TRBD1 may be the D gene, going by 5 matching bases. For the CDR3, the sequence is CASSPGSQGDTQYF. The nucleotides are TGTGCCAGCAGCCCGGGTTCCCAGGGAGATACGCAGTATTTT.